The 18 T cell receptor beta chains given below trace back to one sample, sequenced in a study of brain metastases from non-small cell lung cancer. The protocol was immunoSEQ multiplex PCR, while the TCRdb copy is restricted to in-frame clones and leaves out a portion. The data contain roughly 4,600 clones, approximately 83% of them singletons. The sample was primary lung tumor tissue. These receptors all stem from a donor at least 40 years old with non-small cell lung cancer.

As regards this clone: One junction end does not reproduce the germline sequence, and a read error may be involved. The chain is built from TRBV7-8 and TRBJ1-2; D call uncertain. CDR1 and CDR2 from the germline V gene are SGHVS and FQNEAQ. There are 13 residues in the CDR3. The chain's CDR3 is CASSPARAGGYTF. Written as DNA, the CDR3 is TGTGCCAGCAGCCCGGCCCGGGCAGGAGGCTACACTTTC.

The rearrangement links TRBV30 to TRBJ1-1; maybe TRBD1 (5 bases). This CDR3 is built from 16 residues. CDR1 is GTSNPN and CDR2 is SVGIG in the germline V gene (reference sequence). Trimming shortened V by 0 bases and J by 2 bases, and 16 bases separated the two germline ends. CDR3 nucleotides: TGTGCCTGGAGTGTATTCGCGACAGCGGGAAACACTGAAGCTTTCTTT. It yields the protein CAWSVFATAGNTEAFF.

The chain combines TRBV5-1 with TRBJ2-7, with D possibly being TRBD2 (6 bases). The CDR3 spans 19 residues. CDR1 is SGHRS, CDR2 YFSETQ, per germline. CDR3 loop: CASNLDLMRRGGLGYEQYV. The CDR3 region has the DNA TGCGCCAGCAACTTGGACCTAATGAGGAGGGGAGGTCTGGGCTACGAGCAGTACGTC.

The V and J genes are TRBV5-1 and TRBJ1-3; D is undetermined. The V end lost 2 bases, the J end lost 2 bases, and 14 bases lay between the germline ends. In germline, CDR1 is SGHRS, CDR2 YFSETQ. CDR3 length: 16 residues. The CDR3 here is CASSLTAPAAGNTIYF. Here the CDR3 DNA reads TGCGCCAGCAGCTTAACTGCCCCGGCAGCTGGAAACACCATATATTTT.

Written as DNA, the CDR3 is TGTGCCAGCAGCCAAGATATCCAGGGGGGCCAGTCCACTGAAGCTTTCTTT. This translates into CASSQDIQGGQSTEAFF. This chain links TRBV3-1 (or the pseudogene TRBV3-2) with TRBJ1-1; 7 nucleotides align to TRBD1. V shed 0 bases, J shed 4 bases, and the junction held 11 bases outside the gene matches. The CDR3 is 17 amino acids. Germline CDR1 and CDR2: LGHDT and YNNKEL (reference sequence).

This chain connects TRBV7-3 to TRBJ2-7; D is ambiguous. There are 16 residues in the CDR3. Germline V gives CDR1 SGHTA, CDR2 FQGTGA. Trimming stripped 3 bases from V and 9 bases from J, with 24 bases between. Here the CDR3 reads CASSFHRHLPRILQYV. The DNA of the CDR3 is TGTGCCAGCAGCTTCCACCGCCATCTACCACGGATTCTGCAGTACGTC.

The rearrangement uses TRBV9 and TRBJ1-3; D possibly corresponds to TRBD1 (5 bases). Germline V gives CDR1 SGDLS, CDR2 YYNGEE. The CDR3 contains 16 residues. With 0 bases removed from V and 0 bases from J, the gap between germline ends came to 10 bases. As DNA, the CDR3 is TGTGCCAGCAGCGTAGCGGACACAGTCTCTGGAAACACCATATATTTT. It yields the protein CASSVADTVSGNTIYF.

This clone was picked up one time. V gene TRBV28 combines with J gene TRBJ2-2; TRBD1 matches 9 bases. From germline, CDR1 is MDHEN and CDR2 SYDVKM. V shed 3 bases and J 3 bases; nucleotides not matched to a gene: 2. The CDR3 runs to 15 residues. This CDR3 reads CASSLGQGHTGELFF. In DNA form, the CDR3 reads TGTGCCAGCAGTTTGGGACAGGGTCACACCGGGGAGCTGTTTTTT.

This rearrangement joins TRBV5-6 to TRBJ1-6, with D perhaps TRBD1 (6 bases). The CDR3 is made up of 16 amino acids. The germline gives CDR1 SGHDT, CDR2 YYEEEE. Between the trimmed V and J ends, which lost 3 bases and 10 bases, there was a span of 20 bases. The CDR3 DNA follows: TGTGCCAGCAGCTACCGGGACACTTTCCCTAACTCACCCCTCCACTTT. Translated: CASSYRDTFPNSPLHF.

The CDR3 protein is CSSFGEYSDTQYF. Here the CDR3 DNA reads TGCAGTTCCTTCGGCGAATACTCAGATACGCAGTATTTT. The chain is built from TRBV29-1 and TRBJ2-3; no definite D call. The CDR3 extends over 13 amino acids. Germline CDR1 reads SQVTM; CDR2 reads ANQGSEA.

V is TRBV6-6 and J is TRBJ1-1, with TRBD1 matching 8 bases. The CDR3 is 15 amino acids. CDR1 is MNHNY, CDR2 SVGAGI, per germline (reference sequence). Unmatched junction bases numbered 5, after V lost 2 bases and J lost 3 bases. CDR3 DNA sequence: TGTGCCAGCAGTTACCTTGGACAGGGCGACACTGAAGCTTTCTTT. This encodes CASSYLGQGDTEAFF.

The chain recombines TRBV30 with TRBJ2-4; a weak D match, TRBD1 (5 bases). Germline-derived CDR1 and CDR2 are GTSNPN and SVGIG (reference sequence). This CDR3 has 15 amino acids. V lost 0 bases and J lost 4, with 13 bases in between. The DNA for the CDR3 is TGTGCCTGGAGTGTTGGGCAGGGTCCGAAAAACATTCAGTACTTC. Its translation: CAWSVGQGPKNIQYF.

This clone occurred a few times. CDR3 DNA sequence: TGTGCCCAGAGGGGGCGGCGAGGGTGGACTGAAGCTTTCTTT. Amino acid sequence: CAQRGRRGWTEAFF. The rearrangement links TRBV21-1 to TRBJ1-1; no DNA check was done on the table's D call, TRBD1. TRBV21-1 is a pseudogene segment. The CDR3 has 14 residues.

This chain uses TRBV27 with TRBJ1-3; 7 bases are shared with TRBD1. The ends lost 5 bases at V and 2 bases at J; junction bases unmatched: 6. Germline CDR1 reads MNHEY; CDR2 reads SMNVEV (reference sequence). This CDR3 comprises 15 residues. This CDR3 is CASSDRALTGNTIYF. The CDR3 nucleotides are TGTGCCAGCAGTGACAGGGCTCTTACTGGAAACACCATATATTTT.

V and J are TRBV15 and TRBJ1-2; D gene unclear. Trimming took 0 bases from V and 4 from J, leaving 12 bases between them. This CDR3 region has 15 residues. Germline-derived CDR1 and CDR2 are LNHNV and YYDKDF (reference sequence). CDR3 in amino acids: CATSRDWGRTYGYTF. In nucleotides, the CDR3 is TGTGCCACCAGCAGAGATTGGGGTCGGACCTATGGCTACACCTTC.

The rearrangement links TRBV5-1 to TRBJ1-5; a weak D match, TRBD1 (6 bases). The CDR3 has 13 residues. CDR1 and CDR2 from the germline V gene are SGHRS and YFSETQ. The germline V and J ends were trimmed by 2 bases and 7 bases, with 10 bases remaining between them. The CDR3 DNA reads as TGCGCCAGCAGCTTCGGCAGGGGCCAGCCCCAGCATTTT. This gives the protein CASSFGRGQPQHF.

The gene calls are TRBV4-3 and TRBJ1-2; D is perhaps TRBD1 (6 bases). The CDR3 is 13 amino acids. The germline gives CDR1 LGHNA, CDR2 YSLEER. Trimming took 4 bases from V and 8 from J, leaving 14 bases between them. The chain's CDR3 is CASSLQGMEGYTF. The CDR3 region has the DNA TGCGCCAGCAGCCTCCAGGGGATGGAAGGCTACACCTTC.

The chain carries TRBV5-5 and TRBJ1-1; D may be TRBD1 (5 bases). The CDR3 loop spans 16 amino acids. V dropped 4 bases and J dropped 1 base, with 17 bases sitting between them. The germline V gene encodes CDR1 SGHKS and CDR2 YYEKEE (reference sequence). This chain's CDR3 is CASSTFKGRGNTEAFF. CDR3 nucleotides: TGTGCCAGCAGCACCTTCAAGGGGAGGGGGAACACTGAAGCTTTCTTT.